This T cell receptor beta chain is from a study of blood T cell repertoires in COVID-19. Study in general: Nucleic acid was either cDNA or gDNA, and it came from T cells, B-cell-depleted T cells, or PBMCs.

Germline CDR1 and CDR2: SGHDT and YYEEEE. The CDR3 is 17 amino acids. Trimming at V came to 3 bases and at J to 0 bases, leaving 5 bases not matched to a gene. In the original workflow: Reference gene primer amplification in the assay estimated nucleated cell counts. Sequencing used immunoSEQ multiplex PCR; TCRdb keeps in-frame clones, though not all of them. V, J and clone size are those of that table, while D and trimming were read from the DNA. This sample has roughly 37,000 clones; around three quarters occur once, and the top ten carry approximately 1.9%. The source is a man aged 55-75 years with active COVID-19. The sequenced material came from peripheral blood. The chain combines TRBV5-6 with TRBJ1-4, with 10 positions matching TRBD1. The chain's CDR3 is CASSSDRGRATNEKLFF. CDR3 sequence (DNA): TGTGCCAGCAGCTCCGACAGGGGGCGGGCAACTAATGAAAAACTGTTTTTT.